Here is one T cell receptor (beta chain) with its context. It has no known antigen specificity. The record has no base qualities; no much larger clone is one base away. These data come from a study of CD8 T cells in Susac syndrome (dated by TCRdb to 2018 to 2020). About the study as a whole: The study used repertoire sequencing to test whether antigen drove CD8+ T cell activation and differentiation in Susac syndrome. Overall study outcomes, separate from this receptor: The TCR sequencing and HLA analysis was acknowledged to have included a relatively small number of individuals.

Peripheral blood CD8+ and CD4+ T cells from healthy donors, Susac syndrome patients and multiple sclerosis patients were profiled using high-throughput TCR beta sequencing. Multiple sclerosis controls were treatment-naive patients with stable or active relapsing-remitting disease fulfilling revised McDonald criteria. Bulk CD8+ and CD4+ T cells were purified by magnetic negative isolation, while CD8+ TEMRA cells were enriched using FACS. Blood was drawn into EDTA tubes, processed within 24 hours, and PBMCs were isolated by density gradient centrifugation. PBMCs intended for TCR sequencing were cryopreserved in liquid nitrogen and were subsequently thawed in a 37 degrees C water bath. A purity of at least 90% was achieved for sorted or isolated CD4+, CD8+ and CD8+ TEMRA cells. RNA was extracted using the RNeasy kit, and roughly 0.5 to 1 microgram was reverse transcribed with random hexamers. The immunoSEQ multiplex PCR assay, which covers 54 Vbeta and 13 Jbeta segments, was used to amplify TCR beta CDR3 regions. PCR amplification bias was corrected using a synthetic template baseline for primer optimization and computational correction. As for the original processing: Only productive sequences were kept, with reads annotated to V, D and J genes according to IMGT and analyzed in immunoSEQ Analyzer. Clonality was calculated as one minus the Shannon entropy normalized by log2 of the number of productive unique sequences. For each patient and control, public and private clones were evaluated among the 100 most prevalent clones. Clones were defined as Susac-specific if absent from the healthy and MS cohorts, from under 1,200 published viral clones and from other ImmuneACCESS disease sequences. TCRdb redid the processing of the public reads, applying fastp at Q25 and MiXCR, and retained in-frame beta chains. Rows with a matching CDR3 protein are joined into one entry that keeps the most common DNA and genes. The V and J calls reflect TCRdb's pipeline rather than the authors' work. This sample comprises 100,000 to 150,000 distinct CDR3 sequences, about 94% of them detected only once. Roughly 0.13% of the sample comes from the top ten.

Trimming removed 5 bases from V and 4 bases from J, leaving 17 bases between the germline ends. Sequences LNHDA (CDR1) and SQIVND (CDR2) are obtained from the germline V gene (reference sequence). Measured from the cysteine to the phenylalanine, the CDR3 is 15 residues long. This entry keeps only the CDR3 DNA: 45 bases, framed from base 1. This sequence uses TRBV19 and TRBJ1-2; TRBD1 is perhaps the D gene, given 6 matching bases. Sequenced material: CD4+ T cells from PBMCs. The sequence came from a human donor with multiple sclerosis. The DNA sequence is TGTGCCAGTAGTGGGGGCCTCCGCCGGAGCTATGGCTACACCTTC. Translated, this gives CASSGGLRRSYGYTF.